This T cell receptor (beta chain) originates from a study of long-term antiretroviral therapy in people with HIV. Amounts of about 1-10 million cryopreserved PBMC were held in the samples before DNA extraction. Findings and caveats of the study: Clonal expansions arising prior to ART prevailed in the repertoire at every time point. Comparison with controls showed narrower CDR3 length ranges in HIV repertoires.

A remark on this clone: No antigen is known for it.

Researchers report immunoSEQ v3.0 was run at survey level. Sequenced by immunoSEQ multiplex PCR; TCRdb stores in-frame clones only, minus some. The sample has just under 20,000 clones; about 74% are singletons. The CDR3 length is 16 residues. The V end lost 1 base, the J end lost 1 base, and 10 bases lay between the germline ends. Germline lookup yields CDR1 SGHNT and CDR2 YENEEA. Specimen: unsorted PBMCs, collected 0.5 years before starting antiretroviral therapy. This receptor was identified in a man younger than 35 with HIV. The chain uses TRBV11-3 and TRBJ2-2; unclear D gene. CDR3 region: CASSLGVAGNTGELFF. CDR3 nucleotides: TGTGCCAGCAGCTTAGGCGTGGCCGGGAACACCGGGGAGCTGTTTTTT. The full variable domain, its missing parts supplied by reference TRBV11-3 and TRBJ2-2, is EAGVVQSPRYKIIEKKQPVAFWCNPISGHNTLYWYLQNLGQGPELLIRYENEEAVDDSQLPKDRFSAERLKGVDSTLKIQPAELGDSAVYLCASSLGVAGNTGELFFGEGSRLTVL.